Presented here are 9 T cell receptor beta chains from one specimen sequenced in a study of blood T cells in healthy people across ages. A second PCR, run for about 6 to 11 cycles, used a sample-barcoded 5' primer plus a J-beta primer mix. TCRdb redid the calling of the 5' RACE reads with MiXCR, one entry per CDR3 protein. The data contain 600,000 to 850,000 distinct CDR3 sequences, approximately 43% of them singletons. The specimen was blood. These receptor sequences come from a woman aged 55-69 years in good health.

The chain recombines TRBV29-1 with TRBJ2-7; maybe TRBD2 (6 bases). Per germline, CDR1 SQVTM and CDR2 ANQGSEA. Trimming removed 6 bases at V and 6 bases at J, with 24 bases between. CDR3 size: 15 residues. This CDR3 is CSVEDWEAAPGEQYF. As DNA, the CDR3 is TGCAGCGTGGAGGATTGGGAGGCGGCTCCGGGCGAGCAGTACTTC.

The chain has TRBV28 and TRBJ2-1; 9 nucleotides agree with TRBD2. The CDR3 contains 15 residues. Germline CDR1 MDHEN, CDR2 SYDVKM. The J segment lost 7 bases and the V segment lost 3 bases, leaving 7 bases of the junction unmatched. The CDR3 region has the DNA TGTGCCAGCAGTTTTCCGCGGGAGGGCCTTAATGAGCAGTTCTTC. It is translated as CASSFPREGLNEQFF.

The chain uses TRBV29-1 and TRBJ1-1, with TRBD1 identical over 7 bases. V lost 5 bases, J lost 11 bases, and 11 bases stayed unmatched. Germline CDR1 and CDR2: SQVTM and ANQGSEA. The CDR3 loop spans 12 amino acids. CDR3 bases: TGCAGCGTTCTGGGTTACAGGGGAATTGCTTTCTTT. Protein product: CSVLGYRGIAFF. Combining the CDR3 with reference TRBV29-1 and TRBJ1-1 gives the whole variable domain SAVISQKPSRDICQRGTSLTIQCQVDSQVTMMFWYRQQPGQSLTLIATANQGSEATYESGFVIDKFPISRPNLTFSTLTVSNMSPEDSSIYLCSVLGYRGIAFFGQGTRLTVV.

This chain uses TRBV19 with TRBJ2-1; 11 nucleotides agree with TRBD2. Germline assignment: CDR1 LNHDA and CDR2 SQIVND (reference sequence). The CDR3 extends over 15 amino acids. After removal of 3 bases from V and 7 bases from J, the junction contained 5 bases not matched to a gene. The CDR3 loop reads CASSIRLAGRNEQFF. DNA of the CDR3: TGTGCCAGTAGTATCCGACTAGCGGGGAGGAATGAGCAGTTCTTC.

This clonotype has a handful of counts. The rearrangement links TRBV6-1 to TRBJ2-5; 7 bases are shared with TRBD2. This CDR3 comprises 14 residues. The ends lost 4 bases at V and 11 bases at J; junction bases unmatched: 13. The germline gives CDR1 MNHNS, CDR2 SASEGT. The CDR3 coding sequence is TGTGCCAGCAGTGCGGAGGTGGCTGCGGGGGAGCAGTACTTC. The encoded protein is CASSAEVAAGEQYF.

The chain has TRBV3-1 and TRBJ2-1; 12 nucleotides line up with TRBD2. CDR3 size: 18 residues. Per the germline V gene, CDR1 is LGHDT and CDR2 is YNNKEL (reference sequence). The V and J ends lost 2 bases and 3 bases, in that order; junction bases with no gene match: 8. The CDR3 nucleotides read TGTGCCAGCAGCCAATTCTCCGGACTAGCGGGGTTCTACAATGAGCAGTTCTTC. Protein: CASSQFSGLAGFYNEQFF.

This clonotype came up many times. The rearrangement links TRBV29-1 to TRBJ2-5; 10 nucleotides align to TRBD1. The closer fit of TRBJ2-7 to the DNA end suggests the J call may be wrong. The germline V gene has CDR1 SQVTM and CDR2 ANQGSEA. The CDR3 consists of 15 residues. The CDR3 bases are TGCAGCGTTGAAGAGGGGGGACAGGGGTCCCACGAGCAGTACTTC. It specifies CSVEEGGQGSHEQYF.

This clonotype was observed once. The chain couples TRBV2 to TRBJ1-5; 11 bases are a match to TRBD1. The germline V gene encodes CDR1 SNHLY and CDR2 FYNNEI. The CDR3 is made up of 14 amino acids. The trim removed 8 bases at V and 7 bases at J, leaving 7 bases unmatched. As DNA, the CDR3 is TGTGCCAGCGGAAATGGACAGGGGGCCCAGCCCCAGCATTTT. Its translation: CASGNGQGAQPQHF. Based on the CDR3 plus reference TRBV2 and TRBJ1-5, the full variable domain is EPEVTQTPSHQVTQMGQEVILRCVPISNHLYFYWYRQILGQKVEFLVSFYNNEISEKSEIFDDQFSVERPDGSNFTLKIRSTKLEDSAMYFCASGNGQGAQPQHFGDGTRLSIL.

This clonotype has more than one count but fewer than ten. CDR3 sequence reads: CASRPSGDIQYF. The CDR3, as DNA: TGTGCCAGCAGACCCAGCGGGGACATTCAGTACTTC. The gene calls are TRBV6-2 or TRBV6-3 and TRBJ2-7; the match to TRBD2 covers 7 bases. The DNA matches TRBJ2-4 better at its end, which makes the J call doubtful. Germline lookup yields CDR1 MNHEY and CDR2 SVGEGT. The CDR3 is made up of 12 amino acids.